These 10 T cell receptor beta chains came from one sample sequenced in a study of CD8 T cells in Susac syndrome. cDNA came from approximately 0.5 to 1 ug RNA primed by random hexamers. From the immunoSEQ multiplex PCR reads, TCRdb called clonotypes with MiXCR, one entry per CDR3 protein. The repertoire holds roughly 80,000 distinct CDR3 sequences, around 94% seen once, with 0.26% in the top ten. The sample comprised CD8+ T cells from PBMCs. The receptors were gathered from a human donor in good health.

The chain combines TRBV7-2 with TRBJ2-7; 10 nucleotides align to TRBD1. Germline-derived CDR1 and CDR2 are SGHTA and FQGNSA. Germline trimming cut 5 bases from V and 0 bases from J; bases unmatched to any gene: 10. The CDR3 consists of 17 residues. The CDR3 spells CASSTSGQGIFSYEQYV. The CDR3 DNA reads as TGTGCCAGCAGCACTTCGGGACAGGGGATTTTCTCCTACGAGCAGTACGTC.

This chain joins TRBV4-3 and TRBJ1-1; D is unclear. CDR1 and CDR2 (germline): LGHNA, YSLEER. The length of the CDR3 is 14 residues. The ends were cut back, 2 bases at V and 0 bases at J, with 7 bases in the middle. The CDR3 is CASSQQSMNTEAFF. CDR3 nucleotides: TGCGCCAGCAGCCAACAGTCCATGAACACTGAAGCTTTCTTT.

The genes are TRBV30 and TRBJ1-3; tentative D call: TRBD1 (5 bases). The CDR3 has 14 amino acids. Trimming stripped 3 bases from V and 3 bases from J, with 12 bases between. Germline V gene data show CDR1 as GTSNPN and CDR2 as SVGIG (reference sequence). Written as DNA, the CDR3 is TGTGCCTGGAGCAGCGGGACTGTTGGAAACACCATATATTTT. Amino acid sequence: CAWSSGTVGNTIYF.

The chain links TRBV29-1 to TRBJ2-1; no clear D gene. V shed 5 bases and J shed 3 bases, with 5 bases lying between them. This CDR3 region has 11 residues. The germline CDR1 and CDR2 sequences are SQVTM and ANQGSEA. The CDR3 reads CSVLDYNEQFF. In DNA form, the CDR3 reads TGCAGCGTTCTGGACTACAATGAGCAGTTCTTC.

The chain joins TRBV4-3 to TRBJ2-3, with a tentative D call TRBD2 (6 bases). The CDR3 sequence is 16 residues long. The V and J ends lost 0 bases and 2 bases respectively, with 12 bases between them. The germline V gene has CDR1 LGHNA and CDR2 YSLEER. The CDR3 sequence is CASSQDGGLNTDTQYF. Written as DNA, the CDR3 is TGCGCCAGCAGCCAAGATGGGGGGTTGAACACAGATACGCAGTATTTT.

The chain joins TRBV20-1 to TRBJ1-5; 8 nucleotides agree with TRBD1. The V segment lost 6 bases and the J segment 7 bases; nucleotides outside the gene matches: 11. The germline V gene encodes CDR1 DFQATT and CDR2 SNEGSKA (reference sequence). This CDR3 contains 14 residues. The CDR3 DNA reads as TGCAGTGCACTCGACAGGGGAGGATACCAGCCCCAGCATTTT. It is translated as CSALDRGGYQPQHF.

This clonotype has just one count. V gene TRBV4-1 combines with J gene TRBJ1-2, with a possible D match to TRBD1 (5 bases). V dropped 2 bases and J dropped 4 bases, with 11 bases sitting between them. This CDR3 region has 14 residues. Germline assignment: CDR1 MGHRA and CDR2 YSYEKL. The CDR3 sequence is CASSQSGTLYGYTF. As DNA, the CDR3 is TGCGCCAGCAGCCAATCCGGGACCCTCTATGGCTACACCTTC.

The chain combines TRBV5-1 with TRBJ1-2; D not resolved. This CDR3 has 13 residues. The germline gives CDR1 SGHRS, CDR2 YFSETQ. Trimming cost V 0 bases and J 2 bases, with 5 bases left between them. CDR3 in DNA: TGCGCCAGCAGCTTGGAGGAGAACTATGGCTACACCTTC. Translating it yields CASSLEENYGYTF.

The gene calls are TRBV20-1 and TRBJ2-1, with 8 bases fitting TRBD2. This CDR3 has 16 amino acids. Germline CDR1 and CDR2: DFQATT and SNEGSKA (reference sequence). V trimming: 1 base; J trimming: 8 bases; junction bases outside the gene matches: 13. The CDR3 loop is CSARVSVGGAPHEQFF. The CDR3 nucleotides are TGCAGTGCTAGAGTCTCTGTCGGGGGGGCACCCCATGAGCAGTTCTTC.

The chain combines TRBV4-3 with TRBJ2-2; a weak D match, TRBD1 (6 bases). V was pared by 1 base and J by 7 bases, with 16 bases between. This CDR3 is 16 amino acids long. CDR1 is LGHNA, CDR2 YSLEER, per germline. CDR3 DNA sequence: TGCGCCAGCAGCCAAGTCTCGGCAGGGGCGGACGGGGAGCTGTTTTTT. As protein: CASSQVSAGADGELFF.